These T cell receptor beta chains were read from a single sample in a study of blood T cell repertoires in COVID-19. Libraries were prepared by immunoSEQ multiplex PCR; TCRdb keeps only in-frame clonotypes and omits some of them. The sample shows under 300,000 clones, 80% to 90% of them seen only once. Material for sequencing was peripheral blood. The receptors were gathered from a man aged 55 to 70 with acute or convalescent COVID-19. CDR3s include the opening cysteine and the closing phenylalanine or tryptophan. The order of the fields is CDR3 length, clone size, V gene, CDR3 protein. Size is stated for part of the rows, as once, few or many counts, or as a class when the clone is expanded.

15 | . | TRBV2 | CASSLGQGTLYGYTF
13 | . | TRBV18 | CATSTGSDREQYF
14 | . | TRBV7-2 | CASSHRGVQETQYF
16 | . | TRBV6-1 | CASSESTGYYPQPQHF
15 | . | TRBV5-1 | CASSEGTAGTGELFF
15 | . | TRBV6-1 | CASSEQSGSSYEQYF
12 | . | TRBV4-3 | CASSRGLGEQFF
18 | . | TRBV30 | CAWSVRAGGIREYQPQHF
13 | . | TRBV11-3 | CASSGLAGGRQFF
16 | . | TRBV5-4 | CASSPAWSPENAEAFF
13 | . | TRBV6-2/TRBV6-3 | CASSSGGNTEAFF
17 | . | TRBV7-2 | CASSPTPRTLGQETQYF
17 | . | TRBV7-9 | CASRGQLGASGRNEQFF
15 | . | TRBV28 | CASSSQGNPNYGYTF
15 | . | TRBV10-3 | CAISATQDTGETQYF
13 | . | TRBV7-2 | CASSLLRQAGQFF
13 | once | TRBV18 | CASSRGEGTEAFF
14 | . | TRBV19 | CASSILAYYNEQFF
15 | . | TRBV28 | CASSLWAGAGNTIYF
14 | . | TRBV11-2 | CASSLDDRVYEQYF
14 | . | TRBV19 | CASSMGTGAEGYTF
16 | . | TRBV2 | CASSDPGAIVTDTQYF
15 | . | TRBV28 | CASSPPPGGEYGYTF
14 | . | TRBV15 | CATSIGGDSYEQYF
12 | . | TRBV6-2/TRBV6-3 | CASSYPQETQYF
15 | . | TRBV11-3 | CASSRAGPGNTEAFF
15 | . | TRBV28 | CASSSSGSGANVLTF
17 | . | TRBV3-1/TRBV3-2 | CASSLRTSGMAKNIQYF
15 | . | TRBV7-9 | CASSLVGAGNQPQHF
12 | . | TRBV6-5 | CASQPPGTEAFF